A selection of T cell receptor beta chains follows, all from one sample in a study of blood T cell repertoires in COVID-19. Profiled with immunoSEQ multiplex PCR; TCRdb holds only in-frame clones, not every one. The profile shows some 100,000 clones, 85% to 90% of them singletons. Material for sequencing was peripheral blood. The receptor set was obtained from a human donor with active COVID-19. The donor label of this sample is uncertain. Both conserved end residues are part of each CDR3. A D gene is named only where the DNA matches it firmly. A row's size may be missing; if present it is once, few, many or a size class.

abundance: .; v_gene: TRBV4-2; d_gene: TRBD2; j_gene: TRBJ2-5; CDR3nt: TGTGCCAGCAGCCCCCGGAGTGGGGGACTAGCGATCAAAGAGACCCAGTACTTC; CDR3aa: CASSPRSGGLAIKETQYF
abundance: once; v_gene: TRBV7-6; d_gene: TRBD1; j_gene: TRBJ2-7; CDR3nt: TGTGCCAGCAGCTTAGAGGCGACAGGGGGCTCCGAGCAGTACTTC; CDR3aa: CASSLEATGGSEQYF
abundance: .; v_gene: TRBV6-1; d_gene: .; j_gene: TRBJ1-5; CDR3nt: TGTGCCAGCAGTGCCATACCGTCGGGGAAGAGCAATCAGCCCCAGCATTTT; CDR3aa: CASSAIPSGKSNQPQHF
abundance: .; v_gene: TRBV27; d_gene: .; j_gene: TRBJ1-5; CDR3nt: TGTGCCAGCAGTTTATCCGGGTTTGGGCCCCAGCATTTT; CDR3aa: CASSLSGFGPQHF
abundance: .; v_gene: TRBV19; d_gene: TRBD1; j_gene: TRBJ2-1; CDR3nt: TGTGCCATACGGACAGGGGCGAATGAGCAGTTCTTC; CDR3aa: CAIRTGANEQFF
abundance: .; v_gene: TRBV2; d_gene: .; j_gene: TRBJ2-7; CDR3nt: TGTGCCAGCAGCACATGGACATCCTACGAGCAGTACTTC; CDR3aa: CASSTWTSYEQYF
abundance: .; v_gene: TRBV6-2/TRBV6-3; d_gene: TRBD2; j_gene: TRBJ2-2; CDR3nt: TGTGCCAGCAGTTACTCTTCTAGCGGGGGAATCACCGGGGAGCTGTTTTTT; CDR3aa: CASSYSSSGGITGELFF
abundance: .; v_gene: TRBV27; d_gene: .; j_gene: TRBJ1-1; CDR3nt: TGTGCCAGCAGTGGACGGGCTCTTCAGGGCCCCACTGAAGCTTTCTTT; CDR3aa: CASSGRALQGPTEAFF
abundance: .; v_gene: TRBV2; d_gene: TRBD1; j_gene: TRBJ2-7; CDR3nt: TGTGCCAGCAGTGGTTTCACAGGGGCCTACGAGCAGTACTTC; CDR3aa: CASSGFTGAYEQYF
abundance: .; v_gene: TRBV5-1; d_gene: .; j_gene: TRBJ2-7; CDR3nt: TGCGCCAGCAGCTTGAGGGGGCAGGACTACTCCTACGAGCAGTACTTC; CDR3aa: CASSLRGQDYSYEQYF
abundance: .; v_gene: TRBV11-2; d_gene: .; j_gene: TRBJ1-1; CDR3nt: TGTGCCAGCAGCATCACACGGAACACTGAAGCTTTCTTT; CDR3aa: CASSITRNTEAFF
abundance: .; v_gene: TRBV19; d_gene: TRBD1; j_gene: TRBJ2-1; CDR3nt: TGTGCCAGTAGTATTGACCACAGGGGCAACAATGAGCAGTTCTTC; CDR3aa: CASSIDHRGNNEQFF
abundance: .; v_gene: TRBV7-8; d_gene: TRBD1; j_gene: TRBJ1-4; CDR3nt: TGTGCCAGCAGCCCCCAGGGGGTGGCGCCGGTTGAAAAACTGTTTTTT; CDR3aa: CASSPQGVAPVEKLFF
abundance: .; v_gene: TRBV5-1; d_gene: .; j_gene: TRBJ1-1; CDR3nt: TGCGCCAGCAGCTTGCCACCGGGCCCGGGGACTGAAGCTTTCTTT; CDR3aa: CASSLPPGPGTEAFF